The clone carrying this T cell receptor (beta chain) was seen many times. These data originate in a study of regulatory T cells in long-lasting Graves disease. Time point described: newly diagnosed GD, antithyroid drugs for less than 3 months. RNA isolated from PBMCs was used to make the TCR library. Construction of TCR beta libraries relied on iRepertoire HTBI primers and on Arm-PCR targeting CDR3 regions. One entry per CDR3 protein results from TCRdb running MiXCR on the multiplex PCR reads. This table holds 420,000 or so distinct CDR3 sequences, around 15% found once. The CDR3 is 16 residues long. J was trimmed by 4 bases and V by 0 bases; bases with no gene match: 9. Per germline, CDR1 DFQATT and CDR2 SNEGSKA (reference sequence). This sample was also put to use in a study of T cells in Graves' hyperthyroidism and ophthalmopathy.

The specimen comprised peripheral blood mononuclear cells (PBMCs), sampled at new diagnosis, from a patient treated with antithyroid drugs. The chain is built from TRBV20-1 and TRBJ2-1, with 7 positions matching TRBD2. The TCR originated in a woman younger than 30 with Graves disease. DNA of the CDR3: TGCAGTGCTAGAGATCTGGGGGAGGGCCCTTACAATGAGCAGTTCTTC. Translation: CSARDLGEGPYNEQFF.